A selection of T cell receptor beta chains follows, all from one sample in a study of identical twins. TCRdb fed the 5' RACE reads into MiXCR, producing one record per CDR3 protein. The sample lists around 200,000 distinct CDR3 sequences, approximately 9% occurring once. Material: memory (CD45RO+) T cells sorted from blood. The receptor source for this set is a woman aged 18-29 years in good health. The CDR3 runs from the conserved cysteine through the conserved F or W. D genes are given only for firm matches. Size tells how often a clone was seen (once, few, many) or the class of an expanded clone, and some rows leave it out.

v_call: TRBV5-6; clone_size: many; d_call: .; j_call: TRBJ2-7; cdr3_nt: TGTGCCAGCAGCTCGGAGTATTCCTACGAGCAGTACTTC; cdr3_aa: CASSSEYSYEQYF
v_call: TRBV5-1; clone_size: few; d_call: .; j_call: TRBJ2-5; cdr3_nt: TGCGCCAGCAGCCTCCGGGACTCGAATCAAGAGACCCAGTACTTC; cdr3_aa: CASSLRDSNQETQYF
v_call: TRBV30; clone_size: .; d_call: .; j_call: TRBJ2-5; cdr3_nt: TGTGCCTGGAGTGCCCCCCTCCGGGAGAAGGGGGAGACCCAGTACTTC; cdr3_aa: CAWSAPLREKGETQYF
v_call: TRBV6-2/TRBV6-3; clone_size: .; d_call: .; j_call: TRBJ2-1; cdr3_nt: TGTGCCAGCAGTTACCCGCGGGACTTTTCAACCTACAATGAGCAGTTCTTC; cdr3_aa: CASSYPRDFSTYNEQFF
v_call: TRBV27; clone_size: few; d_call: TRBD1; j_call: TRBJ2-3; cdr3_nt: TGTGCCAGCAAAAAACTGGACAGGAGCACAGATACGCAGTATTTT; cdr3_aa: CASKKLDRSTDTQYF
v_call: TRBV15; clone_size: few; d_call: .; j_call: TRBJ2-1; cdr3_nt: TGTGCCACCAGCAGAGTGGGCGGGTGGGCTAGCCTAAGGAATGAGCAGTTCTTC; cdr3_aa: CATSRVGGWASLRNEQFF
v_call: TRBV30; clone_size: .; d_call: .; j_call: TRBJ2-5; cdr3_nt: TGTGCCTGGAGTGCTTGGGGAATCCAGGAGACCCAGTACTTC; cdr3_aa: CAWSAWGIQETQYF
v_call: TRBV10-2; clone_size: few; d_call: TRBD1; j_call: TRBJ1-2; cdr3_nt: TGCGCCAGCAATAAGTCAGGGGGCGGATATGGCTACACCTTC; cdr3_aa: CASNKSGGGYGYTF
v_call: TRBV30; clone_size: .; d_call: .; j_call: TRBJ2-7; cdr3_nt: TGTGCCTGGGCTGGACCGACGGGATCCTACGAGCAGTACTTC; cdr3_aa: CAWAGPTGSYEQYF
v_call: TRBV6-2/TRBV6-3; clone_size: many; d_call: TRBD2; j_call: TRBJ2-1; cdr3_nt: TGTGCCAGCAACCCACGGGGGGGTTACAATGAGCAGTTCTTC; cdr3_aa: CASNPRGGYNEQFF
v_call: TRBV6-1; clone_size: .; d_call: .; j_call: TRBJ1-1; cdr3_nt: TGTGCCAGTACCCTCGGGCGGTTGGGCACTGAAGCTTTCTTT; cdr3_aa: CASTLGRLGTEAFF
v_call: TRBV12-3/TRBV12-4; clone_size: few; d_call: TRBD1; j_call: TRBJ1-6; cdr3_nt: TGTGCCAGCAGTTTAGGGCAGGGGGGACCCTATAATTCACCCCTCCACTTT; cdr3_aa: CASSLGQGGPYNSPLHF
v_call: TRBV11-2; clone_size: .; d_call: TRBD2; j_call: TRBJ2-3; cdr3_nt: TGTGCCAGCAGCCCTAGCGGGAGATGGGGAAACACAGATACGCAGTATTTT; cdr3_aa: CASSPSGRWGNTDTQYF
v_call: TRBV6-1; clone_size: many; d_call: TRBD2; j_call: TRBJ2-7; cdr3_nt: TGTGCCAGCAGACGTGGGACTAGCGGGGGTGATCAGTACTTC; cdr3_aa: CASRRGTSGGDQYF
v_call: TRBV5-1; clone_size: .; d_call: TRBD1; j_call: TRBJ1-5; cdr3_nt: TGCGCCAGCAGATTAGGACAGGGCGCCAATCAGCCCCAGCATTTT; cdr3_aa: CASRLGQGANQPQHF
v_call: TRBV18; clone_size: few; d_call: .; j_call: TRBJ1-3; cdr3_nt: TGTGCCAGCTCCCGCGGTACCCAAGCCGGAAACACCATATATTTT; cdr3_aa: CASSRGTQAGNTIYF
v_call: TRBV3-1; clone_size: .; d_call: TRBD1; j_call: TRBJ2-1; cdr3_nt: TGTGCCAACAGCCAGGGCCAGGGGGACAATGAGCAGTTCTTC; cdr3_aa: CANSQGQGDNEQFF
v_call: TRBV7-2; clone_size: few; d_call: .; j_call: TRBJ2-7; cdr3_nt: TGTGCCAGCAGCTTTCAGGGCCAAGGCGAGCAGTACTTC; cdr3_aa: CASSFQGQGEQYF
v_call: TRBV3-1; clone_size: many; d_call: TRBD2; j_call: TRBJ2-1; cdr3_nt: TGTGCCAGCAGCCTTCGGGGGGTCCAGGACAATGAGCAGTTCTTC; cdr3_aa: CASSLRGVQDNEQFF
v_call: TRBV12-3/TRBV12-4; clone_size: .; d_call: .; j_call: TRBJ1-1; cdr3_nt: TGTGCCAGCAGTCGAGGGAGGGGCGGAACTGAAGCTTTCTTT; cdr3_aa: CASSRGRGGTEAFF
v_call: TRBV6-2/TRBV6-3; clone_size: .; d_call: TRBD2; j_call: TRBJ2-5; cdr3_nt: TGTGCCACGAGGGATTTAACTAGCGGCCAAGAGACCCAGTACTTC; cdr3_aa: CATRDLTSGQETQYF
v_call: TRBV19; clone_size: few; d_call: TRBD2; j_call: TRBJ2-7; cdr3_nt: TGTGCCAGTAAGCCTAGCGGGACCTACGAGCAGTACTTC; cdr3_aa: CASKPSGTYEQYF
v_call: TRBV7-7; clone_size: many; d_call: TRBD2; j_call: TRBJ2-2; cdr3_nt: TGTGCCAGCAGCCAGGGACTAGCGGGATCCTATAGCGGGGAGCTGTTTTTT; cdr3_aa: CASSQGLAGSYSGELFF
v_call: TRBV7-2; clone_size: many; d_call: .; j_call: TRBJ2-5; cdr3_nt: TGTGCCAGCAGCTTAGGTTCTGCCAGGGCAAAGACCCAGTACTTC; cdr3_aa: CASSLGSARAKTQYF
v_call: TRBV6-1; clone_size: .; d_call: TRBD1; j_call: TRBJ2-4; cdr3_nt: TGTGCCAGCACAAGACAGGGTGGGAACATTCAGTACTTC; cdr3_aa: CASTRQGGNIQYF
v_call: TRBV7-3; clone_size: .; d_call: .; j_call: TRBJ2-2; cdr3_nt: TGTGCCAGCAGCTTACAGGACGACCCGCGCGGGGAGCTGTTTTTT; cdr3_aa: CASSLQDDPRGELFF
v_call: TRBV6-2/TRBV6-3; clone_size: .; d_call: .; j_call: TRBJ2-1; cdr3_nt: TGTGCCAGCAGTTACTCGAGGCTGGGCCACAAGTTCTTC; cdr3_aa: CASSYSRLGHKFF
v_call: TRBV2; clone_size: .; d_call: .; j_call: TRBJ1-5; cdr3_nt: TGTGCCAGCAGTGAGGATGAATCCCAGCCCCAGCATTTT; cdr3_aa: CASSEDESQPQHF
v_call: TRBV20-1; clone_size: few; d_call: TRBD1; j_call: TRBJ2-7; cdr3_nt: TGCAGTGCCGGAGGGGGACAGGGGTCCTTCGAGCAGTACTTC; cdr3_aa: CSAGGGQGSFEQYF
v_call: TRBV10-2; clone_size: few; d_call: .; j_call: TRBJ2-5; cdr3_nt: TGCGCCAGCGGGGGAGGTGGGCAAGAGACCCAGTACTTC; cdr3_aa: CASGGGGQETQYF
v_call: TRBV12-3/TRBV12-4; clone_size: many; d_call: .; j_call: TRBJ1-2; cdr3_nt: TGTGCCAGCAACAAGGTCGGCTATGGCTACACCTTC; cdr3_aa: CASNKVGYGYTF
v_call: TRBV29-1; clone_size: few; d_call: TRBD1; j_call: TRBJ1-6; cdr3_nt: TGCAGCGTCCTCGACAGGGGAGCCTCACCCCTCCACTTT; cdr3_aa: CSVLDRGASPLHF
v_call: TRBV29-1; clone_size: few; d_call: .; j_call: TRBJ1-2; cdr3_nt: TGCAGCGTTGACCCCCGCTATGGCTACACCTTC; cdr3_aa: CSVDPRYGYTF
v_call: TRBV5-1; clone_size: .; d_call: TRBD1; j_call: TRBJ2-7; cdr3_nt: TGCGCCAGCAGCCTCCGGGACAGGGGGCACGAGCAGTACTTC; cdr3_aa: CASSLRDRGHEQYF
v_call: TRBV7-2; clone_size: few; d_call: .; j_call: TRBJ1-1; cdr3_nt: TGTGCCAGCAGAGGTAGTTTGTACACTGAAGCTTTCTTT; cdr3_aa: CASRGSLYTEAFF
v_call: TRBV29-1; clone_size: many; d_call: TRBD1; j_call: TRBJ2-5; cdr3_nt: TGCAGCGTTTCCGGGACAGAAGAGACCCAGTACTTC; cdr3_aa: CSVSGTEETQYF
v_call: TRBV20-1; clone_size: .; d_call: .; j_call: TRBJ1-2; cdr3_nt: TGCAGTGCTAGATTAAACGGACTGCTAGCTAACTATGGCTACACCTTC; cdr3_aa: CSARLNGLLANYGYTF
v_call: TRBV7-2; clone_size: few; d_call: .; j_call: TRBJ2-5; cdr3_nt: TGTGCCAGCAGCCCCCTTCAGGGGGCGGGGGGCGCCCAGTACTTC; cdr3_aa: CASSPLQGAGGAQYF
v_call: TRBV5-1; clone_size: few; d_call: TRBD2; j_call: TRBJ2-5; cdr3_nt: TGCGCCAGCAGCTTCCGTGGCGGGGGGGTCATTCAAGAGACCCAGTACTTC; cdr3_aa: CASSFRGGGVIQETQYF
v_call: TRBV29-1; clone_size: many; d_call: .; j_call: TRBJ2-2; cdr3_nt: TGCAGCGTTGCAGCAAACACCGGGGAGCTGTTTTTT; cdr3_aa: CSVAANTGELFF
v_call: TRBV4-2; clone_size: many; d_call: .; j_call: TRBJ2-4; cdr3_nt: TGTGCCAGCAGCCAAGAGGATAGCTTTCAGTACTTC; cdr3_aa: CASSQEDSFQYF
v_call: TRBV4-1; clone_size: few; d_call: .; j_call: TRBJ2-1; cdr3_nt: TGCGCCAGCAGCCAAGGTGGGGCGCGGAGCTCCTACAATGAGCAGTTCTTC; cdr3_aa: CASSQGGARSSYNEQFF
v_call: TRBV11-2; clone_size: .; d_call: .; j_call: TRBJ1-1; cdr3_nt: TGTGCCAGCAGCACGGATCAGAACACTGAAGCTTTCTTT; cdr3_aa: CASSTDQNTEAFF
v_call: TRBV20-1; clone_size: .; d_call: .; j_call: TRBJ1-4; cdr3_nt: TGCAGTGCTAGGACCGGGCCAACTAATGAAAAACTGTTTTTT; cdr3_aa: CSARTGPTNEKLFF
v_call: TRBV11-1; clone_size: many; d_call: TRBD2; j_call: TRBJ2-2; cdr3_nt: TGTGCCAGCAGCCATCCCCCTACTAGCGGGGGAATGCCCGGGGAGCTGTTTTTT; cdr3_aa: CASSHPPTSGGMPGELFF
v_call: TRBV5-5; clone_size: few; d_call: TRBD2; j_call: TRBJ2-5; cdr3_nt: TGTGCCAGCAGCCGGAGTAGCGGGGAAGAGACCCAGTACTTC; cdr3_aa: CASSRSSGEETQYF
v_call: TRBV9; clone_size: few; d_call: TRBD1; j_call: TRBJ1-2; cdr3_nt: TGTGCCAGCAGCGAGGGACAGGGTAGCGGCTACACCTTC; cdr3_aa: CASSEGQGSGYTF
v_call: TRBV7-9; clone_size: few; d_call: .; j_call: TRBJ2-7; cdr3_nt: TGTGCCAGCAGCCGGGGGCCGGGGGCAAACTACGAGCAGTACTTC; cdr3_aa: CASSRGPGANYEQYF
v_call: TRBV18; clone_size: .; d_call: .; j_call: TRBJ2-2; cdr3_nt: TGTGCCAGCTCACCAAGAACCGGGCCAAAGGGCACCGGGGAGCTGTTTTTT; cdr3_aa: CASSPRTGPKGTGELFF
v_call: TRBV4-1; clone_size: .; d_call: .; j_call: TRBJ2-1; cdr3_nt: TGCGCCAGCGGGAACAATGAGCAGTTCTTC; cdr3_aa: CASGNNEQFF
v_call: TRBV20-1; clone_size: few; d_call: .; j_call: TRBJ2-3; cdr3_nt: TGCAGTTCTTCCCCCTACACAGATACGCAGTATTTT; cdr3_aa: CSSSPYTDTQYF
v_call: TRBV12-3/TRBV12-4; clone_size: .; d_call: .; j_call: TRBJ1-1; cdr3_nt: TGTGCCAGCAGGGCTTCAGAGAGGGGACCTGAAGCTTTCTTT; cdr3_aa: CASRASERGPEAFF
v_call: TRBV12-3/TRBV12-4; clone_size: many; d_call: .; j_call: TRBJ2-3; cdr3_nt: TGTGCCAGCAAGGATTGGGAGACAGATACGCAGTATTTT; cdr3_aa: CASKDWETDTQYF